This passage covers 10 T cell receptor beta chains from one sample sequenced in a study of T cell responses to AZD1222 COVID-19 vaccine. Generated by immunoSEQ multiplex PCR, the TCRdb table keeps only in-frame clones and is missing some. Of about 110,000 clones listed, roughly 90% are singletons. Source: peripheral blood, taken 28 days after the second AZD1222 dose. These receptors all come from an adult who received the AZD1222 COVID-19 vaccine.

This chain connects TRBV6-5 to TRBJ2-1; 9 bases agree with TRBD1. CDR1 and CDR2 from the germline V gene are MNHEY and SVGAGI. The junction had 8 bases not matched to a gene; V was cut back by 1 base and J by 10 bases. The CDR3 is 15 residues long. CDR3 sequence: CASSYWGGQGLEQFF. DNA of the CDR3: TGTGCCAGCAGTTACTGGGGGGGACAGGGCCTAGAGCAGTTCTTC.

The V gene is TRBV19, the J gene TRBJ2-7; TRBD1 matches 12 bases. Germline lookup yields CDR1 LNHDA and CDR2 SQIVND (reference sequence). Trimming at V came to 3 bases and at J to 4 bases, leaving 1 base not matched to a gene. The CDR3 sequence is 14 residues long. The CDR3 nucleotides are TGTGCCAGTAGTATGGGACAGGGGGCTTACGAGCAGTACTTC. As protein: CASSMGQGAYEQYF.

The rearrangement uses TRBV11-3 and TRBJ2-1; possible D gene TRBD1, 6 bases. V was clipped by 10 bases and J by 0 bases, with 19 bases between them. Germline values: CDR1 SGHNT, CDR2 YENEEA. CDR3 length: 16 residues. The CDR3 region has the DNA TGTGCCATCTCCCTGGGGGCGGTAAGCTCCTACAATGAGCAGTTCTTC. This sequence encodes CAISLGAVSSYNEQFF. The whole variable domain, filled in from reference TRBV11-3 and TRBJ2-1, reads EAGVVQSPRYKIIEKKQPVAFWCNPISGHNTLYWYLQNLGQGPELLIRYENEEAVDDSQLPKDRFSAERLKGVDSTLKIQPAELGDSAVYLCAISLGAVSSYNEQFFGPGTRLTVL.

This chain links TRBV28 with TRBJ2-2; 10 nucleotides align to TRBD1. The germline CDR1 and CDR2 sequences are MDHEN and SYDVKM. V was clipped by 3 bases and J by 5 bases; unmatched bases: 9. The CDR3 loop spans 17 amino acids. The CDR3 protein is CASSLSRQGALTGELFF. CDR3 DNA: TGTGCCAGCAGTTTGTCGAGACAGGGGGCGCTTACCGGGGAGCTGTTTTTT.

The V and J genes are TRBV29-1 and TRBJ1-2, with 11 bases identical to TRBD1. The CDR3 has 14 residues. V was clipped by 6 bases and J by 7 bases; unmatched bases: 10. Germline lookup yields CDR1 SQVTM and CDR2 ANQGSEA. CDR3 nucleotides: TGCAGCGTGGGCCCGGGACAGGGGGTCGGTGGCTACACCTTC. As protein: CSVGPGQGVGGYTF.

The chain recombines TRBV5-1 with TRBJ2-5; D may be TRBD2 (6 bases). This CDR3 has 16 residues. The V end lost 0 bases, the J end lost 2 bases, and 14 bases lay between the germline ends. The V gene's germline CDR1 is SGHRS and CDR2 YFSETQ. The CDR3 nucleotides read TGCGCCAGCAGCTTGGATCCGGGAGCACAACAAGAGACCCAGTACTTC. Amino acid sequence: CASSLDPGAQQETQYF.

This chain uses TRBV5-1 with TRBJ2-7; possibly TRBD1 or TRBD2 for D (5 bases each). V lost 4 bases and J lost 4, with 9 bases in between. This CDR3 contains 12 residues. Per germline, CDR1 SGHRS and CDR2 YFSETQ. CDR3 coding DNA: TGCGCCAGCAGCGAGGGGCCGTACGAGCAGTACTTC. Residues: CASSEGPYEQYF.

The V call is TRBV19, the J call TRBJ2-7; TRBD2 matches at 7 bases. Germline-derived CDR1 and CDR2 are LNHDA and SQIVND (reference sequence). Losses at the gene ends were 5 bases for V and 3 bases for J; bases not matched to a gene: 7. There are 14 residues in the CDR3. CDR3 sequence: CASSAPGGFYEQYF. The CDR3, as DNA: TGTGCCAGTAGTGCCCCGGGGGGTTTCTACGAGCAGTACTTC.

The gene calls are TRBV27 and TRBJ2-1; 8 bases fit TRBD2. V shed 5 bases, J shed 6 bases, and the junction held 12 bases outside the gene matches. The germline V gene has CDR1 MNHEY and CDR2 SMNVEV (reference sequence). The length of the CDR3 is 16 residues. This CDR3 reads CASSPPGLVLINEQFF. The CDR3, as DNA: TGTGCCAGCAGTCCCCCGGGACTAGTTTTGATCAATGAGCAGTTCTTC.

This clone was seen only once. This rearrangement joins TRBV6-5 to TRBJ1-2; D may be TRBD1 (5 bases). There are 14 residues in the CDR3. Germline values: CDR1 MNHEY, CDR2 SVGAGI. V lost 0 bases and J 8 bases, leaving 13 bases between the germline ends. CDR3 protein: CASSYSRGIGGYTF. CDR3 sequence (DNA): TGTGCCAGCAGTTACTCGAGGGGCATTGGCGGCTACACCTTC.